This T cell receptor (beta chain) originates from a study of blood T cell repertoires in COVID-19. Assay: immunoSEQ multiplex PCR; the TCRdb copy retains only in-frame clones and omits some. The sample contains around 170,000 clones, 65% to 90% of which appear only once. The receptor was derived from a man aged 50 to 59 with active or convalescent COVID-19. Sequencing was performed on peripheral blood.

CDR3 coding DNA: TGTGCCAGCAGCTTACTTCTCTGGACAGCGAACACTGAAGCTTTCTTT. Protein product: CASSLLLWTANTEAFF. The rearrangement links TRBV7-2 to TRBJ1-1, with D perhaps TRBD1 (6 bases). Germline CDR1 reads SGHTA; CDR2 reads FQGNSA. V gave up 2 bases and J gave up 1 base, with 14 bases separating them. This CDR3 is 16 amino acids long.